This T cell receptor (beta chain) is from a study of T cells in Graves' hyperthyroidism and ophthalmopathy (dated by TCRdb to between 2019 and 2020). Regarding the complete study: Peripheral blood was collected at initial diagnosis, before any treatment. To identify distinguishing TCR V-J signatures, a discovery cohort of some 99 patients was used, comprising approximately 40 with Graves' ophthalmopathy and some 60 with stable Graves' hyperthyroidism. Following sampling, methimazole starting at 30 mg daily was given to hyperthyroidism patients, and high-dose intravenous methylprednisolone was given to ophthalmopathy patients. Whether ophthalmopathy could be predicted prospectively was tested in an independent validation cohort made up of 18 hyperthyroidism patients plus 17 patients who later progressed to ophthalmopathy. In six Graves' hyperthyroidism patients, the study also compared T-cell repertoires from thyroid tissue with T-cell repertoires from blood. According to the paper, TCR Vbeta CDR3 sequencing was carried out on some 140 peripheral blood samples, which came from 40 to 45 ophthalmopathy, 70 to 80 hyperthyroidism and some 17 progressor patients. The 75 to 100 discovery patients were randomly divided into training and test sets at a 7:3 ratio. Broad study findings and their caveats: A 13 V-J signature model separated ophthalmopathy from stable hyperthyroidism, with approximately 87% sensitivity and 81.08% specificity in cross-validation and 80%/75% in testing. Most expanded thyroid clonotypes (frequency above 0.001) were also detected in blood, suggesting blood repertoires may reflect thyroid immune responses. In validation, the model predicted progression to ophthalmopathy a median of roughly six months before onset, with about 71% sensitivity and 72.22% specificity. No statistical method was used to set the sample size in advance, and investigators knew the group allocation.

The TCR beta CDR3 regions were amplified from the RNA transcripts. A first-round RT-PCR of the TCR CDR3 used the HTBI primer set with the Qiagen OneStep RT-PCR kit. The libraries were constructed in a second round of multiplex PCR and then size-selected and purified. Libraries were sequenced paired-end with 100 bp reads on an Illumina HiSeq2000. On the authors' methods: SOAPnuke was used to process the raw data, removing reads that contained adapters or uncalled bases, had a mean Phred below 15, or lacked an exact match to the constant primer or identifier. COPE v1.2.5 was used to merge high-quality paired reads, and clonotypes were defined as unique nucleotide sequences. MiTCR v1.1 was used to align the clonotypes against IMGT TRBV, TRBD and TRBJ reference segments. Analysis was restricted to V-J combinations with a frequency above 0.0001, which covered roughly 99% of repertoires. The TCS score was defined as F50 (clonal expansion) divided by E x V (chaos), with BLOSUM62-based TCRdist calculated between CDR3 peptides within each V-J. Welch's t-statistics and random forest reduced approximately 520 V-J features to 13, which were used in a naive Bayes classifier (R e1071). Through fastp at Q25 and MiXCR, TCRdb rebuilt clones from the public reads, retaining in-frame beta chains. Identical CDR3 protein sequences are pooled into one entry, listed with their most common genes and DNA. The V and J calls and clone size come from TCRdb's table, not from the authors' own analysis. A total of hundreds of thousands of distinct CDR3 sequences appear in this sample, less than 20% of them only once. In total, the top ten clones hold approximately 37% of the sample.

Inclusive of the bounding cysteine and phenylalanine, the CDR3 is 16 residues long. Here the CDR3 DNA is all that survives: 48 bases in frame from base 1. Trimming takes 6 bases from V and 4 bases from J, and the germline ends sit 21 bases apart. The germline V gene (reference sequence) sets CDR1 to DFQATT and CDR2 to SNEGSKA. Moderately to severely active disease, a Clinical Activity Score of at least 3, a NOSPECS grade of at least 4, and a duration under 3 months were present in ophthalmopathy patients. Any patient with an uncontrolled infection, another autoimmune disease, pregnancy or lactation was excluded. Clinical symptoms, serum thyroxine and TRAb, thyroid ultrasound, and orbital computed tomography formed the basis for the diagnoses. Ficoll-Paque density gradient centrifugation was used to isolate PBMCs from about 10 ml of fresh peripheral blood. Total RNA was extracted with Trizol reagent, and quality was checked on an Agilent 2100 Bioanalyzer.

This clonotype was recorded many times. It has no known antigen specificity. No much larger clone is present one base from it, and per-base qualities are unavailable. The chain couples TRBV20-1 to TRBJ2-2; the D segment could be TRBD1, given 6 matching bases. The sequenced material came from blood. This sequence was found in a man in his fifties or sixties with Graves' ophthalmopathy. CDR3 region: CSAPGAPGERTGELFF. The nucleotides read TGCAGTGCGCCCGGGGCACCAGGGGAGCGCACCGGGGAGCTGTTTTTT.